Given below is one T cell receptor beta chain in context. This sample was taken from a study of blood T cell repertoires in COVID-19. The wider study: PBMCs, B-cell-depleted T cells, or T cells provided the cDNA or gDNA that made up the material.

The junction had 4 bases not matched to a gene; V was cut back by 6 bases and J by 7 bases. The CDR3 loop spans 12 amino acids. Germline assignment: CDR1 MDHEN and CDR2 SYDVKM. Libraries were prepared by immunoSEQ multiplex PCR; TCRdb keeps only in-frame clonotypes and omits some of them. Altogether approximately 200,000 clones are present, roughly 82% being singletons, with the ten largest covering about an eighth. Participant ages covered 18 to 89 years across around 22 US areas. Cohort 3 recovery required two negative PCRs, clearance, or symptom resolution. The sequenced sample was PBMCs or T cells enriched from blood (not recorded which). V usage is TRBV28 and J usage is TRBJ1-1, with 8 bases lining up with TRBD1. This clonotype was obtained from a man in his forties who had recovered from COVID-19. The DNA of the CDR3 is TGTGCCAGCAGCGGACAGGGACATGAAGCTTTCTTT. Its protein is CASSGQGHEAFF. Full variable domain (rest looked up from reference TRBV28 and TRBJ1-1): DVKVTQSSRYLVKRTGEKVFLECVQDMDHENMFWYRQDPGLGLRLIYFSYDVKMKEKGDIPEGYSVSREKKERFSLILESASTNQTSMYLCASSGQGHEAFFGQGTRLTVV.